This T cell receptor (beta chain) was sequenced during a study of T cell responses to AZD1222 COVID-19 vaccine. General observations from the study: Close to half of all spike-specific TCRs reportedly target regions of the variants that are unmutated. Only five to seven individuals given AZD1222 were seropositive at baseline. Compared with day 0, the breadth and depth of the Spike-specific TCR repertoire rose significantly after two doses of AZD1222.

Assay used: immunoSEQ multiplex PCR; TCRdb lists only in-frame clones, some missing. The sample contains over 110,000 clones, roughly nine tenths of which appear only once. As regards this clone: What it binds is unknown.

The clonotype comes from an adult who received the AZD1222 COVID-19 vaccine. The sample consisted of peripheral blood, taken 28 days after the second AZD1222 dose.

CDR3 nucleotides: TGCAGCGTTAGGACACAGGGGGGTAGCTACGAGCAGTACTTC. This gives the protein CSVRTQGGSYEQYF. The chain links TRBV29-1 to TRBJ2-7, with 8 bases matching TRBD1. In germline, CDR1 is SQVTM, CDR2 ANQGSEA. Germline trimming cut 5 bases from V and 3 bases from J; bases unmatched to any gene: 9. This CDR3 region has 14 residues.